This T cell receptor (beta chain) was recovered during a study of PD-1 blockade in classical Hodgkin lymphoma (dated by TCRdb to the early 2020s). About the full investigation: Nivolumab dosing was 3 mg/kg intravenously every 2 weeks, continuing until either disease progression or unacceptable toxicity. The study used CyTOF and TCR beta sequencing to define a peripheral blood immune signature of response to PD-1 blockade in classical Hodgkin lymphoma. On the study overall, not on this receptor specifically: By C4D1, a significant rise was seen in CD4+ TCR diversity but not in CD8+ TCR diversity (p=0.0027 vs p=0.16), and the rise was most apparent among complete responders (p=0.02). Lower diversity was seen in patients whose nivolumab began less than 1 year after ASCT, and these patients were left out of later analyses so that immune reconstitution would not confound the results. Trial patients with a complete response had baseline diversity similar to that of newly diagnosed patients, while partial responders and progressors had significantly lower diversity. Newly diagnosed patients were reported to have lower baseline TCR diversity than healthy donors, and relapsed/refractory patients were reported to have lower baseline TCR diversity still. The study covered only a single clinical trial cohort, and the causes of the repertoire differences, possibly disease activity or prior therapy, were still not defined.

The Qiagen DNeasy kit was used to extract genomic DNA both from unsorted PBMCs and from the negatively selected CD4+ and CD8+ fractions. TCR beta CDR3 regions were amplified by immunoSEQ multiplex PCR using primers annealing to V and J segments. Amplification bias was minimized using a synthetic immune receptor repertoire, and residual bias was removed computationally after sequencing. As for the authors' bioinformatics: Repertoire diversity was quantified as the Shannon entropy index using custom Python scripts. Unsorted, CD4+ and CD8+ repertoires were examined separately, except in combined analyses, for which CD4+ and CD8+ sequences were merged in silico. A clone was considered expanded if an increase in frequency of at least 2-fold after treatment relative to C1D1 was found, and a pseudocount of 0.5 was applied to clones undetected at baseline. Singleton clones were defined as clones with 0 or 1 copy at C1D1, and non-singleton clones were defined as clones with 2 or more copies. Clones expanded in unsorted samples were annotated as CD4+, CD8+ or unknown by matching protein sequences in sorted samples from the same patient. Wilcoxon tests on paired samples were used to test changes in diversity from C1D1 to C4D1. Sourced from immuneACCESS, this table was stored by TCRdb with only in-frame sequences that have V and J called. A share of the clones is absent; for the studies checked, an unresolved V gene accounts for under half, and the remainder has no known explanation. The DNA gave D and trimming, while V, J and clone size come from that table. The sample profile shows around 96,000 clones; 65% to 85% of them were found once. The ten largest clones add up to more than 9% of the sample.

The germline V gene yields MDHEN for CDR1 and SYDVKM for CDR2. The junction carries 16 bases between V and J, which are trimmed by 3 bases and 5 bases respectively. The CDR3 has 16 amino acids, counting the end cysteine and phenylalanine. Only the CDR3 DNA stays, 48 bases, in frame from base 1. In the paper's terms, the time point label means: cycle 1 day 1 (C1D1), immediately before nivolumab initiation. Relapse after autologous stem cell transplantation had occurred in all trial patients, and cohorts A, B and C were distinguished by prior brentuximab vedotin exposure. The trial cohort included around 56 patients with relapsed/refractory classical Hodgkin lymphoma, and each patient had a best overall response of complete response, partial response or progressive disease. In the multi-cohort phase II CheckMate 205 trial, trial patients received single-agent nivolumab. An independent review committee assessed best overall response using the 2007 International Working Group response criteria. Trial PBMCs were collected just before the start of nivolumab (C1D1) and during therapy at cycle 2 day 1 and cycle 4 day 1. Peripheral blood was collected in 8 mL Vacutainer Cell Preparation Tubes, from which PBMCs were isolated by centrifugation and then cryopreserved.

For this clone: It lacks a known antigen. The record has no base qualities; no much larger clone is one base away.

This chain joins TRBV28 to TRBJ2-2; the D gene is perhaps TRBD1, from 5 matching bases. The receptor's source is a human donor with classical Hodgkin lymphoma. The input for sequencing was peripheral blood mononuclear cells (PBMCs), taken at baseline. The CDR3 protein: CASSFFEGAGTGELFF. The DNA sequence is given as TGTGCCAGCAGTTTTTTTGAAGGGGCCGGTACCGGGGAGCTGTTTTTT.